Reported below is one TCR beta chain. This clonotype came up a few times. Which antigen it targets is not known. Within one base of it there is no much larger clone, and no base qualities were kept. The library was prepared using RT-PCR. These reads were obtained on a NextSeq 550. Using fastp at Q25 and MiXCR, TCRdb reprocessed the public reads and kept productive beta chains. Duplicate CDR3 protein sequences are folded into a single record with the most common DNA and genes. The sample contains around 240,000 distinct CDR3 sequences, about 14% of them found a single time. 11% of the sample goes to the ten largest clones. The data stem from a study of patients and donors after allogeneic stem cell transplantation (dated by TCRdb to the early 2020s). The junction shows trimming of 5 bases on V and 8 bases on J, and the gene matches do not reach 14 bases of it. CDR3 length: 15 amino acids, cysteine to phenylalanine. The entry retains the CDR3 DNA only, 45 bases that are in frame from base 1. The germline V gene encodes CDR1 SGHAT and CDR2 FQNNGV.

The rearranged chain carries TRBV11-2 and TRBJ1-2, with 7 middle bases fitting TRBD1. The clonotype was recovered from a human donor who was either an allogeneic HSCT recipient or a stem cell or donor lymphocyte infusion donor (not recorded which). It is not recorded whose cells these are; they may come from a transplant donor. The sequenced material came from blood, either unsorted or a sorted T cell fraction (not recorded which). The CDR3 corresponds to CASSMNRGSYGGYTF. The DNA sequence is TGTGCCAGCAGCATGAACAGGGGCTCGTACGGGGGCTACACCTTC.